Sequencing of this T cell receptor beta chain was carried out in a study of early T cells in non-severe SARS-CoV-2 infection. CDR3 length: 13 residues. V gave up 3 bases and J gave up 8 bases, with 11 bases separating them. Germline V gene sequence: CDR1 MNHEY, CDR2 SVGEGT. This clonotype was recorded at least ten times. TCRdb reprocessed the 5' RACE reads with MiXCR, giving one entry per CDR3 protein. The data contain 20,000 to 30,000 distinct CDR3 sequences, around 6% of them singletons. The V and J genes are TRBV6-2 or TRBV6-3 and TRBJ1-5, with D uncertain. The receptor was isolated from an adult who was a healthcare worker with PCR-confirmed SARS-CoV-2 infection or an uninfected control (not recorded which). Sequenced material: whole blood. For the CDR3, the DNA is TGTGCCAGCAGTTATCGGGGTCAGGAGCCCCAGCATTTT. Translation: CASSYRGQEPQHF.